The 14 T cell receptor beta chains in this list originate from one sample, sequenced in a study of blood T cell repertoires in COVID-19. TCRdb's copy holds only in-frame clones and misses some; the assay was immunoSEQ multiplex PCR. The data contain some 190,000 clones, approximately 85% of them singletons. Sequences were obtained from peripheral blood. These receptors were taken from a human donor with active or convalescent COVID-19. The donor label of this sample is uncertain.

This chain links TRBV4-1 with TRBJ1-4; a possible D gene is TRBD1 (6 bases). The V gene's germline CDR1 is MGHRA and CDR2 YSYEKL. CDR3 length: 16 amino acids. Trimming cost V 3 bases and J 8 bases, with 19 bases left between them. As DNA, the CDR3 is TGCGCCAGCAGCCAGACTGAGGGCAGGGGAAGGGAAAAACTGTTTTTT. The encoded protein is CASSQTEGRGREKLFF.

This chain joins TRBV5-1 and TRBJ2-2, with TRBD1 matching over 9 bases. Trimming took 4 bases from V and 1 from J; bases not matched to a gene: 2. This CDR3 has 15 residues. CDR1 and CDR2 (germline): SGHRS, YFSETQ. The CDR3 spells CASSRDRVNTGELFF. As DNA, the CDR3 is TGCGCCAGCAGCAGGGACAGGGTGAACACCGGGGAGCTGTTTTTT.

This chain joins TRBV7-3 and TRBJ2-3; D may be TRBD1 (5 bases). CDR3 length equals 14 residues. Germline CDR1 and CDR2: SGHTA and FQGTGA. V lost 0 bases and J 5 bases, leaving 9 bases between the germline ends. The CDR3 is CASSLTGAEDTQYF. The DNA for the CDR3 is TGTGCCAGCAGCTTAACTGGGGCGGAAGATACGCAGTATTTT.

The chain is built from TRBV3-1 (or the pseudogene TRBV3-2) and TRBJ1-2, with 9 bases fitting TRBD1. This CDR3 contains 17 residues. Germline CDR1 LGHDT, CDR2 YNNKEL (reference sequence). J lost 4 bases, V lost 0 bases, and 9 bases had no gene match. As DNA, the CDR3 is TGTGCCAGCAGCCAAGATGGTACAGGGGGCGTATCCTATGGCTACACCTTC. It translates to CASSQDGTGGVSYGYTF.

The chain links TRBV5-1 to TRBJ2-6; no definite D call. This CDR3 region has 15 residues. V was clipped by 0 bases and J by 0 bases, with 4 bases between them. Per the germline V gene, CDR1 is SGHRS and CDR2 is YFSETQ. The CDR3 region has the DNA TGCGCCAGCAGCTTGGTTCGCTCTGGGGCCAACGTCCTGACTTTC. Translated, it gives CASSLVRSGANVLTF.

The CDR3 DNA sequence: TGTGCCAGCAGTTTTGGGACAGGGGGCTACGAGCAGTACTTC. It specifies CASSFGTGGYEQYF. The V call is TRBV27, the J call TRBJ2-7, with 11 bases aligning to TRBD1. The CDR3 runs 14 residues. The ends lost 3 bases at V and 3 bases at J; junction bases unmatched: 1. Germline V lookup: CDR1 MNHEY, CDR2 SMNVEV (reference sequence).

The chain links TRBV2 to TRBJ1-1, with a tentative D call TRBD1 (6 bases). Trimming removed 2 bases from V and 5 bases from J, with 15 bases in between. Germline V gene sequence: CDR1 SNHLY, CDR2 FYNNEI. The CDR3 has 15 residues. As DNA, the CDR3 is TGTGCCAGCAGTGAACGAGCGGGGGCGATGACTGAAGCTTTCTTT. Translating it yields CASSERAGAMTEAFF.

This clone was seen only a few times. This chain uses TRBV12-5 with TRBJ1-2, with TRBD1 matching 9 bases. This CDR3 is built from 15 residues. J was trimmed by 4 bases and V by 8 bases; bases with no gene match: 11. CDR1 LGHNT and CDR2 FRNRAP come from the germline V gene. CDR3 region: CASTWGGTGTYGYTF. The CDR3 nucleotides are TGTGCTAGTACGTGGGGGGGGACAGGGACCTATGGCTACACCTTC.

The chain uses TRBV5-1 and TRBJ1-4; D might be TRBD1 (6 bases). The V end was cut by 0 bases, the J end by 8 bases, with 11 bases between. Germline V gene lookup returns CDR1 SGHRS and CDR2 YFSETQ. The CDR3 covers 14 residues. This chain's CDR3 is CASSLVGAGEKLFF. For the CDR3, the DNA is TGCGCCAGCAGCTTGGTGGGGGCTGGGGAAAAACTGTTTTTT.

V usage is TRBV6-4 and J usage is TRBJ1-6; no reliable D call. V shed 0 bases and J shed 9 bases, with 9 bases lying between them. CDR1 is MRHNA, CDR2 SNTAGT, per germline. CDR3 length: 14 amino acids. CDR3 DNA sequence: TGTGCCAGCAGTGACTCTATGGAGAGTTCACCCCTCCACTTT. Translating it yields CASSDSMESSPLHF.

The chain combines TRBV30 with TRBJ2-2; the D gene is possibly TRBD2 (5 bases). The CDR3 has 14 amino acids. Germline CDR1 is GTSNPN and CDR2 is SVGIG (reference sequence). Trimming cost V 3 bases and J 4 bases, with 12 bases left between them. CDR3 DNA: TGTGCCTGGAGCATTCGGGGTTCCACCGGGGAGCTGTTTTTT. This encodes CAWSIRGSTGELFF.

V is TRBV29-1 and J is TRBJ1-1, with D possibly being TRBD1 (6 bases). The CDR3 contains 11 residues. Germline loops: CDR1 SQVTM, CDR2 ANQGSEA. The germline V and J ends were trimmed by 2 bases and 6 bases, with 7 bases remaining between them. The CDR3 is CSVEWGPEAFF. The CDR3 DNA follows: TGCAGCGTTGAATGGGGGCCTGAAGCTTTCTTT.

The genes are TRBV24-1 and TRBJ2-3, with 8 bases fitting TRBD2. The CDR3 loop spans 16 amino acids. Germline-derived CDR1 and CDR2 are KGHDR and SFDVKD. Germline trimming cut 1 base from V and 2 bases from J; bases unmatched to any gene: 4. CDR3 sequence: CATSDLAGAYTDTQYF. The CDR3 region has the DNA TGTGCCACCAGTGATTTAGCGGGGGCCTACACAGATACGCAGTATTTT.

The rearrangement joins TRBV5-1 to TRBJ2-3; TRBD2 might be the D (6 bases). CDR3 length: 17 residues. Germline-derived CDR1 and CDR2 are SGHRS and YFSETQ. Trimming took 4 bases from V and 0 from J, leaving 18 bases between them. The CDR3 spells CASSLNEAGPSTDTQYF. The DNA for the CDR3 is TGCGCCAGCAGCCTCAACGAAGCGGGCCCTAGCACAGATACGCAGTATTTT.